The 25 T cell receptor beta chains listed next were all sequenced from one sample in a study of blood T cell repertoires in COVID-19. Some clones are missing from TCRdb's copy, which holds only in-frame ones; the method was immunoSEQ multiplex PCR. The profile shows some 55,000 clones, approximately 91% of them singletons. Sequenced material: peripheral blood. These receptors originate from a human donor in a cohort sampled during active COVID-19.

The chain employs TRBV30 and TRBJ2-3, with a possible D match to TRBD2 (6 bases). Germline CDR1 and CDR2: GTSNPN and SVGIG (reference sequence). Between the trimmed V and J ends, which lost 8 bases and 1 base, there was a span of 16 bases. There are 14 residues in the CDR3. This chain's CDR3 is CAGTSGAGTDTQYF. CDR3 coding DNA: TGTGCCGGGACTTCGGGAGCGGGCACAGATACGCAGTATTTT.

The chain is built from TRBV18 and TRBJ1-1, with D hard to call. This CDR3 is built from 14 residues. Germline loops: CDR1 KGHSH, CDR2 LQKENI. V lost 6 bases and J lost 4, with 15 bases in between. Here the CDR3 DNA reads TGTGCCAGCTCGCCCTCAACCGGGATCACTGAAGCTTTCTTT. This translates into CASSPSTGITEAFF.

The V gene is TRBV6-5, the J gene TRBJ1-1; possibly TRBD1 for D (6 bases). V was clipped by 0 bases and J by 4 bases, with 6 bases between them. There are 13 residues in the CDR3. CDR1 MNHEY and CDR2 SVGAGI come from the germline V gene. The CDR3 spells CASSYSRGTEAFF. DNA of the CDR3: TGTGCCAGCAGTTACTCCAGGGGCACTGAAGCTTTCTTT.

This rearrangement joins TRBV5-6 to TRBJ2-2; 9 nucleotides line up with TRBD2. Germline assignment: CDR1 SGHDT and CDR2 YYEEEE. The trim removed 0 bases at V and 5 bases at J, leaving 5 bases unmatched. There are 16 residues in the CDR3. The CDR3 loop reads CASSLGGLAETGELFF. CDR3 DNA sequence: TGTGCCAGCAGCTTGGGGGGACTAGCCGAGACCGGGGAGCTGTTTTTT.

The V and J genes are TRBV5-4 and TRBJ2-7; D call uncertain. V dropped 1 base and J dropped 2 bases, with 7 bases sitting between them. The germline V gene has CDR1 SGHNT and CDR2 YYREEE (reference sequence). The CDR3 length is 13 residues. The CDR3 DNA reads as TGTGCCAGCAGCTTGTTCAGTACCTACGAGCAGTACTTC. This gives the protein CASSLFSTYEQYF.

The V and J genes are TRBV21-1 and TRBJ1-2. TRBV21-1 is given as a pseudogene. The length of the CDR3 is 13 residues. The CDR3 protein is CASSKDGDYGYTF. CDR3 DNA sequence: TGTGCCAGCAGCAAAGACGGGGACTATGGCTACACCTTC.

The chain has TRBV6-6 and TRBJ2-3; the D gene is possibly TRBD2 (6 bases). V was pared by 7 bases and J by 0 bases, with 11 bases between. The CDR3 runs to 14 residues. Germline CDR1 and CDR2: MNHNY and SVGAGI (reference sequence). The DNA for the CDR3 is TGTGCCAGCATGGGCGGGATGAGCACAGATACGCAGTATTTT. Amino acids: CASMGGMSTDTQYF.

The CDR3: CASSKWRIGTGAEKLFF. The CDR3 DNA follows: TGTGCCAGCTCAAAATGGCGTATAGGGACAGGGGCTGAAAAACTGTTTTTT. V and J are TRBV27 and TRBJ1-4, with 10 bases aligning to TRBD1. Unmatched junction bases numbered 16, after V lost 8 bases and J lost 7 bases. Germline V gene sequence: CDR1 MNHEY, CDR2 SMNVEV (reference sequence). The CDR3 contains 17 residues.

J is TRBJ2-7 and V is TRBV7-9; TRBD1 aligns across 9 bases. Germline CDR1 is SEHNR and CDR2 is FQNEAQ (reference sequence). This CDR3 comprises 13 residues. The V segment lost 8 bases and the J segment 1 base; nucleotides outside the gene matches: 3. The CDR3 loop reads CASLGTGSYEQYF. CDR3 nucleotides: TGTGCCAGCCTGGGGACAGGGTCCTACGAGCAGTACTTC.

V is TRBV7-3 and J is TRBJ2-3; D might be TRBD1 (5 bases). Germline CDR1 SGHTA, CDR2 FQGTGA. Trimming pared 1 base from V and 4 bases from J, leaving 15 bases between. CDR3 size: 16 residues. CDR3 amino acids: CASSLNPRVGADTQYF. CDR3 in DNA: TGTGCCAGCAGCTTAAACCCCAGGGTTGGGGCAGATACGCAGTATTTT.

J is TRBJ2-3 and V is TRBV21-1; TRBD2, the table's D call, was not compared with the DNA. TRBV21-1 is shown as a pseudogene. The CDR3 totals 14 residues. The CDR3 sequence is CASSKGGGEHTQYF. In DNA, the CDR3 is TGTGCCAGCAGCAAAGGGGGAGGAGAACATACGCAGTATTTT.

The chain combines TRBV12-3 or TRBV12-4 with TRBJ1-2; tentatively, D is TRBD1 (5 bases). The CDR3 loop spans 13 amino acids. V was shortened by 4 bases and J by 8 bases, with 14 bases between the two germline ends. This chain's CDR3 is CASSSGREIGYTF. Written as DNA, the CDR3 is TGTGCCAGCAGTTCAGGGAGGGAGATAGGCTACACCTTC.

J is TRBJ2-5 and V is TRBV29-1; D not resolved. The CDR3 is made up of 12 amino acids. CDR1 is SQVTM, CDR2 ANQGSEA, per germline. V gave up 4 bases and J gave up 0 bases, with 6 bases separating them. CDR3 DNA: TGCAGCGTTGGCGGAAACCAAGAGACCCAGTACTTC. This encodes CSVGGNQETQYF.

The gene calls are TRBV3-1 (or the pseudogene TRBV3-2) and TRBJ2-1; 10 bases match TRBD1. The germline V gene has CDR1 LGHDT and CDR2 YNNKEL (reference sequence). V shed 8 bases and J 7 bases; nucleotides not matched to a gene: 11. The CDR3 spans 15 residues. The chain's CDR3 is CASQIGTGDFNEQFF. The CDR3 DNA sequence: TGTGCCAGCCAGATTGGGACAGGGGACTTTAATGAGCAGTTCTTC.

The rearrangement uses TRBV3-1 (or the pseudogene TRBV3-2) and TRBJ2-5; 12 positions match TRBD1. Germline CDR1 LGHDT, CDR2 YNNKEL (reference sequence). This CDR3 has 15 residues. The J segment lost 5 bases and the V segment lost 4 bases, leaving 5 bases of the junction unmatched. The chain's CDR3 is CASSPRDRGLETQYF. CDR3 bases: TGTGCCAGCAGCCCACGGGACAGGGGGCTGGAGACCCAGTACTTC.

The chain is built from TRBV9 and TRBJ2-1, with TRBD2 as a possible D gene (6 bases). The CDR3 totals 16 residues. The ends were cut back, 0 bases at V and 6 bases at J, with 16 bases in the middle. Germline-derived CDR1 and CDR2 are SGDLS and YYNGEE. Written as DNA, the CDR3 is TGTGCCAGCAGCGTAGGATTATCTTCCGGGGGCAATGAGCAGTTCTTC. Encoded protein: CASSVGLSSGGNEQFF.

The chain combines TRBV28 with TRBJ1-6, with D possibly matching TRBD1 (5 bases). Germline CDR1 is MDHEN and CDR2 is SYDVKM. The V end was cut by 8 bases, the J end by 9 bases, with 17 bases between. The CDR3 extends over 14 amino acids. The CDR3 here is CASLVGTGVSPLHF. DNA for the CDR3: TGTGCCAGCCTCGTCGGGACGGGGGTTTCACCCCTCCACTTT.

V gene TRBV20-1 combines with J gene TRBJ1-1; no clear D gene. The CDR3 contains 11 residues. Germline CDR1 reads DFQATT; CDR2 reads SNEGSKA (reference sequence). The V and J ends lost 7 bases and 5 bases respectively, with 11 bases between them. CDR3 DNA sequence: TGCAGTGTTTCCCTGAGGACTGAAGCTTTCTTT. Protein sequence: CSVSLRTEAFF.

The J gene is TRBJ2-1, the V gene TRBV29-1; 11 nucleotides line up with TRBD2. V lost 5 bases to trimming and J lost 10 bases; unmatched junction nucleotides: 10. The length of the CDR3 is 14 residues. Germline CDR1 reads SQVTM; CDR2 reads ANQGSEA. CDR3 in DNA: TGCAGCGTTTCGGCGATAGCGGGGGGGCGAGAGCAGTTCTTC. It yields the protein CSVSAIAGGREQFF.

This chain's CDR3 is CASSRLPQETQYF. CDR3 in DNA: TGTGCCAGCAGCCGGTTACCCCAAGAGACCCAGTACTTC. The rearrangement joins TRBV27 to TRBJ2-5; D unclear. The CDR3 contains 13 residues. Per the germline V gene, CDR1 is MNHEY and CDR2 is SMNVEV (reference sequence). V lost 6 bases and J lost 1, with 9 bases in between.

V and J are TRBV7-2 and TRBJ1-4, with TRBD1 as a possible D gene (5 bases). Germline V CDR1 and CDR2: SGHTA, FQGNSA. Trimming took off 2 bases at V and 12 bases at J, with 19 bases between the two ends. CDR3 size: 15 residues. The CDR3 DNA reads TGTGCCAGCAGCTTATCGGGGGTCTCCGGAGAGGAACTGTTTTTT. Its translation: CASSLSGVSGEELFF. The full variable domain, in which reference TRBV7-2 and TRBJ1-4 provide the parts outside the CDR3, is GAGVSQSPSNKVTEKGKDVELRCDPISGHTALYWYRQSLGQGLEFLIYFQGNSAPDKSGLPSDRFSAERTGGSVSTLTIQRTQQEDSAVYLCASSLSGVSGEELFFGSGTQLSVL.

The CDR3 is CASSLFRGNTGELFF. As DNA, the CDR3 is TGTGCCAGCAGTTTATTCAGGGGGAACACCGGGGAGCTGTTTTTT. The chain carries TRBV27 and TRBJ2-2, with a weak D call TRBD1 (6 bases). V dropped 1 base and J dropped 1 base, with 7 bases sitting between them. CDR1 and CDR2 (germline): MNHEY, SMNVEV (reference sequence). CDR3 size: 15 residues.

The V gene is TRBV11-3, the J gene TRBJ2-3; possibly TRBD2 for D (6 bases). Germline V gene data show CDR1 as SGHNT and CDR2 as YENEEA. V lost 4 bases to trimming and J lost 5 bases, with 10 bases between them. This CDR3 comprises 13 residues. The CDR3 DNA reads TGTGCCAGCAGCTCCTTGGAGGGAGATACGCAGTATTTT. Its translation is CASSSLEGDTQYF.

The rearrangement uses TRBV6-5 and TRBJ2-4; D possibly corresponds to TRBD1 (6 bases). Germline V CDR1 and CDR2: MNHEY, SVGAGI. Trimming pared 6 bases from V and 3 bases from J, leaving 12 bases between. The CDR3 is 14 residues long. Here the CDR3 DNA reads TGTGCCAGCAGGGGGGCGGGTGGCAAAAACATTCAGTACTTC. Translating it yields CASRGAGGKNIQYF.

CDR3 nucleotides: TGTGCCAGCAGCCTACGTCCTATCCGGGACAGAAGTCGTCAAGAGACCCAGTACTTC. It yields the protein CASSLRPIRDRSRQETQYF. The V gene is TRBV7-9, the J gene TRBJ2-5; 7 bases map to TRBD1. Looked up from germline, CDR1 is SEHNR and CDR2 is FQNEAQ (reference sequence). The CDR3 has 19 residues. The V and J ends lost 5 bases and 2 bases, in that order; junction bases with no gene match: 20.